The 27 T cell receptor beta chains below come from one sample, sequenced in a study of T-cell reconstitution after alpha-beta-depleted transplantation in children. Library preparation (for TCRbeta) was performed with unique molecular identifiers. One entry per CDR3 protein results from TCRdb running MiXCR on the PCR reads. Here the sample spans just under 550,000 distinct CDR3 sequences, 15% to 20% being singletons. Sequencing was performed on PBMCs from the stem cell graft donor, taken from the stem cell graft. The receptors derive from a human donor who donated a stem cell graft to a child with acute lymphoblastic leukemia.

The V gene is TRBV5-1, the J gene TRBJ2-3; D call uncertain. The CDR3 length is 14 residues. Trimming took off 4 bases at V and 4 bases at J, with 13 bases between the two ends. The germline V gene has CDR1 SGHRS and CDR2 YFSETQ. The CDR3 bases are TGCGCCAGCAGCCAGGATCGAGGCCCAGATACGCAGTATTTT. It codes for CASSQDRGPDTQYF.

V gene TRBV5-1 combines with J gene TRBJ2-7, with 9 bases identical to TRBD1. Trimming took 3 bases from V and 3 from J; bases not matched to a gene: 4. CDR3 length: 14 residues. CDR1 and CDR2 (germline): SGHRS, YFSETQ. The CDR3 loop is CASSWDRADYEQYF. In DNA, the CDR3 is TGCGCCAGCAGCTGGGACAGGGCCGACTACGAGCAGTACTTC.

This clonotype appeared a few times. The CDR3 bases are TGTGCCAGCAGTTTACGGGGGGCTAAGCAGCCCCAGCATTTT. This encodes CASSLRGAKQPQHF. J is TRBJ1-5 and V is TRBV27; D might be TRBD1 (6 bases). This CDR3 region has 14 residues. The V and J ends lost 2 bases and 7 bases respectively, with 12 bases between them. Germline CDR1 MNHEY, CDR2 SMNVEV (reference sequence).

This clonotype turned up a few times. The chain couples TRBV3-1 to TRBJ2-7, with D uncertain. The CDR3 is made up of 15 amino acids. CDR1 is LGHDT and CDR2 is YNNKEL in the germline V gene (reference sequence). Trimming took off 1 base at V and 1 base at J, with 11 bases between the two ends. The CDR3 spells CASSQGSAMSYEQYF. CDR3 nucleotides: TGTGCCAGCAGCCAAGGATCCGCGATGTCCTACGAGCAGTACTTC.

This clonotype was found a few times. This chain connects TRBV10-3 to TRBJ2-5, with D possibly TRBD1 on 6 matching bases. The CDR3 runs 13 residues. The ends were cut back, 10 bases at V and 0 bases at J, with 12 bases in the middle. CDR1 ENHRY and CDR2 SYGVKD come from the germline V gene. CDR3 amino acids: CATRAGDQETQYF. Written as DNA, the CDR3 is TGTGCCACCAGGGCAGGGGACCAAGAGACCCAGTACTTC.

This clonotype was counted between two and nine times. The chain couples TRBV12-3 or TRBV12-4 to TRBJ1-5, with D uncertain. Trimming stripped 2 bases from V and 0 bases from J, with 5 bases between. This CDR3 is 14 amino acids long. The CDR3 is CASSLTYSNQPQHF. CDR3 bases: TGTGCCAGCAGTTTAACTTATAGCAATCAGCCCCAGCATTTT.

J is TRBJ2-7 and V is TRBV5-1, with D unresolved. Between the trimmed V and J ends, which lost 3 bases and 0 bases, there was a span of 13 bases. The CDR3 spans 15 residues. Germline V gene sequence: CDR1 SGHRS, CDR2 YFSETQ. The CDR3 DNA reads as TGCGCCAGCAGCTCCCCGCCTGAAAGCTCCTACGAGCAGTACTTC. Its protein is CASSSPPESSYEQYF. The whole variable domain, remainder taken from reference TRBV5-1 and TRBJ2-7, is KAGVTQTPRYLIKTRGQQVTLSCSPISGHRSVSWYQQTPGQGLQFLFEYFSETQRNKGNFPGRFSGRQFSNSRSEMNVSTLELGDSALYLCASSSPPESSYEQYFGPGTRLTVT.

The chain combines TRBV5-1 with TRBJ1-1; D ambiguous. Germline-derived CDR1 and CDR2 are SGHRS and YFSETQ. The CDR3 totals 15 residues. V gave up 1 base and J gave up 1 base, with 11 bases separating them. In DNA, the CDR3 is TGCGCCAGCAGCTTGTTGCCAGGACCGAACACTGAAGCTTTCTTT. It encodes CASSLLPGPNTEAFF.

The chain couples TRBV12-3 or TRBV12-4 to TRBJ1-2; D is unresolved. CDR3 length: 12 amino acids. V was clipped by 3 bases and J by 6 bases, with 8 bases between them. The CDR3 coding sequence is TGTGCCAGCAGTTTTTTCAGGAATGGCTACACCTTC. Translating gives CASSFFRNGYTF.

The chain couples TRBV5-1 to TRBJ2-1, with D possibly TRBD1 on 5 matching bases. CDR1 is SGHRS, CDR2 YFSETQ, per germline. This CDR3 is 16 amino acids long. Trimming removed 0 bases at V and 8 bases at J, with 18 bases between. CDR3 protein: CASSLDQGSTRHEQFF. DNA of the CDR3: TGCGCCAGCAGCTTGGATCAGGGTAGCACAAGGCATGAGCAGTTCTTC.

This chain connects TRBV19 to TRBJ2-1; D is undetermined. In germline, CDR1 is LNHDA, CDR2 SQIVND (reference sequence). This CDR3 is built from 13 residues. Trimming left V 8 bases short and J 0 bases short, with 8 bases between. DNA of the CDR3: TGTGCCAGTGCGGCTAGCTCCTACAATGAGCAGTTCTTC. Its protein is CASAASSYNEQFF.

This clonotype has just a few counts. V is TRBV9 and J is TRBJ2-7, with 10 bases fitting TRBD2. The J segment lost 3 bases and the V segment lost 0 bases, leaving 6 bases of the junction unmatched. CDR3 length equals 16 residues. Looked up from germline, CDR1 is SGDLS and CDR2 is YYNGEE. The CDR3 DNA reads TGTGCCAGCAGCGTAGCCGGAGCGGGAGGGGTCTACGAGCAGTACTTC. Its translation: CASSVAGAGGVYEQYF.

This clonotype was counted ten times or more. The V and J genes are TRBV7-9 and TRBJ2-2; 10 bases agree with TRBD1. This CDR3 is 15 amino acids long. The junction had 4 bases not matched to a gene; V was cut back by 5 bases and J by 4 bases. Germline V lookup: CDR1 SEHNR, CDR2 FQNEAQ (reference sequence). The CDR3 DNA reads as TGTGCCAGCAGCAACCGGGACAGGGGCACCGGGGAGCTGTTTTTT. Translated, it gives CASSNRDRGTGELFF.

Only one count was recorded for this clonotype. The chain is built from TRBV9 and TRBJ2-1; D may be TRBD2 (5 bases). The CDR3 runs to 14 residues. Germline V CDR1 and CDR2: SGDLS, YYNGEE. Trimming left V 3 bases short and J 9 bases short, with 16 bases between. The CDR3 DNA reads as TGTGCCAGCAGCGCCAGTACTAGTTTACCTGAGCAGTTCTTC. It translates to CASSASTSLPEQFF. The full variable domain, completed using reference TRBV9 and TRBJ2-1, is DSGVTQTPKHLITATGQRVTLRCSPRSGDLSVYWYQQSLDQGLQFLIQYYNGEERAKGNILERFSAQQFPDLHSELNLSSLELGDSALYFCASSASTSLPEQFFGPGTRLTVL.

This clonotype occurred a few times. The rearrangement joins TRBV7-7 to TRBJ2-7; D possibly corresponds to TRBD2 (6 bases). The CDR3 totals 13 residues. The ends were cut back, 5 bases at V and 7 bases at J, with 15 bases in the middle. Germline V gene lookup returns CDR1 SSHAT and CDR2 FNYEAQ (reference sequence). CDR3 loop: CASSLPGDPEQYF. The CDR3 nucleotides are TGTGCCAGCAGCCTCCCGGGAGATCCAGAGCAGTACTTC. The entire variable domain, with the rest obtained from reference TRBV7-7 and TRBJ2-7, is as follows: GAGVSQSPRYKVTKRGQDVTLRCDPISSHATLYWYQQALGQGPEFLTYFNYEAQPDKSGLPSDRFSAERPEGSISTLTIQRTEQRDSAMYRCASSLPGDPEQYFGPGTRLTVT.

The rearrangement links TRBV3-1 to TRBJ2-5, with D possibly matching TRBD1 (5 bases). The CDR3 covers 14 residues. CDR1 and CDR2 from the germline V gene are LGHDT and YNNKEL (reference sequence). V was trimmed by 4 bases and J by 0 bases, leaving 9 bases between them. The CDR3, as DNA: TGTGCCAGCAGCCTTAAAGGGGACCAAGAGACCCAGTACTTC. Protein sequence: CASSLKGDQETQYF.

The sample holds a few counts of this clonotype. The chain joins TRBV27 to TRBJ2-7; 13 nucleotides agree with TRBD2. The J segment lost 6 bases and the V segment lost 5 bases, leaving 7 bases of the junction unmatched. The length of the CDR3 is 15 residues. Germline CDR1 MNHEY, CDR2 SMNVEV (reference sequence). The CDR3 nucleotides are TGTGCCAGCAGTCCATGGACTAGCGGGAGCGCCGAGCAGTACTTC. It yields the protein CASSPWTSGSAEQYF.

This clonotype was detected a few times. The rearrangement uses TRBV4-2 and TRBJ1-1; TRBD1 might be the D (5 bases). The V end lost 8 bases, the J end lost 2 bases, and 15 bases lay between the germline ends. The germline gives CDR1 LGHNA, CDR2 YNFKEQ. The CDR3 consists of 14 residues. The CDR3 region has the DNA TGTGCCAGCGCCAAGACAGATATCAACACTGAAGCTTTCTTT. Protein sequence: CASAKTDINTEAFF.

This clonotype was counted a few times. The DNA for the CDR3 is TGTGCCAGCACCGCGGGCCTAGTAGCGGGCAATGAGCAGTTCTTC. Its translation is CASTAGLVAGNEQFF. The chain combines TRBV27 with TRBJ2-1, with 7 nucleotides matching TRBD2. The CDR3 extends over 15 amino acids. V gave up 7 bases and J gave up 6 bases; unmatched junction bases: 12. Germline lookup yields CDR1 MNHEY and CDR2 SMNVEV (reference sequence).

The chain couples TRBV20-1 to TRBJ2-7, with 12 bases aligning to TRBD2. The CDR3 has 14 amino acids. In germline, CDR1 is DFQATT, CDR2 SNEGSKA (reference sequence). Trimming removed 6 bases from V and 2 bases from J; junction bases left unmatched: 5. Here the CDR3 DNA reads TGCAGTGCGGCGACTAGCGGGAGAACCTACGAGCAGTACTTC. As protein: CSAATSGRTYEQYF.

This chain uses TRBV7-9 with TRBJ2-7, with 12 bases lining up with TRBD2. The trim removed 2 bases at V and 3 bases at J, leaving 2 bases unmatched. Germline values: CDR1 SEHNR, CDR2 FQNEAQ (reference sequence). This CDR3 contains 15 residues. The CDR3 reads CASSLKGLAGYEQYF. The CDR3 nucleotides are TGTGCCAGCAGCTTAAAGGGACTAGCGGGCTACGAGCAGTACTTC.

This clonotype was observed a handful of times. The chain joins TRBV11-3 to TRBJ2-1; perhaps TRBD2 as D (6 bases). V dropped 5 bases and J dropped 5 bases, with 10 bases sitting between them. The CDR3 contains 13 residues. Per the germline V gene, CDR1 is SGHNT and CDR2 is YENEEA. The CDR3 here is CASSLRGHNEQFF. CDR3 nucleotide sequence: TGTGCCAGCAGCCTGCGGGGTCACAATGAGCAGTTCTTC. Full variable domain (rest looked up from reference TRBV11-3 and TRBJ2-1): EAGVVQSPRYKIIEKKQPVAFWCNPISGHNTLYWYLQNLGQGPELLIRYENEEAVDDSQLPKDRFSAERLKGVDSTLKIQPAELGDSAVYLCASSLRGHNEQFFGPGTRLTVL.

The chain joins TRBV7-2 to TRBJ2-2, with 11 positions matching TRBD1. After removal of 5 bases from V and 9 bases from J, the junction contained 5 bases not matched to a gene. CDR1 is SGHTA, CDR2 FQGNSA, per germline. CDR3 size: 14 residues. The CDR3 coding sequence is TGTGCCAGCAGCCTATGGGACAGGGGGAGGGAGCTGTTTTTT. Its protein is CASSLWDRGRELFF.

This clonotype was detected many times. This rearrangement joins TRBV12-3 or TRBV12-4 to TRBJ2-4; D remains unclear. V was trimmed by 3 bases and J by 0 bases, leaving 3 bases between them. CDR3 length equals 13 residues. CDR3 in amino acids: CASSFLAKNIQYF. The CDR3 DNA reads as TGTGCCAGCAGTTTTCTAGCCAAAAACATTCAGTACTTC.

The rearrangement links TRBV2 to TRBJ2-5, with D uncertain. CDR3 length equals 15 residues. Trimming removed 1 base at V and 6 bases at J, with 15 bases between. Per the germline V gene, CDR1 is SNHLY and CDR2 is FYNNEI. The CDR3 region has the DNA TGTGCCAGCAGTGAAGTTGCTGATCTCAAGAAGACCCAGTACTTC. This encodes CASSEVADLKKTQYF. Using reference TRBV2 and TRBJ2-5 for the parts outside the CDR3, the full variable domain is EPEVTQTPSHQVTQMGQEVILRCVPISNHLYFYWYRQILGQKVEFLVSFYNNEISEKSEIFDDQFSVERPDGSNFTLKIRSTKLEDSAMYFCASSEVADLKKTQYFGPGTRLLVL.

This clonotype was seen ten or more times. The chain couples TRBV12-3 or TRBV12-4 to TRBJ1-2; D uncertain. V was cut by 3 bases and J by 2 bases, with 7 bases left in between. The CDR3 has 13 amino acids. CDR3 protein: CASSFQENYGYTF. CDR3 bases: TGTGCCAGCAGTTTCCAGGAAAACTATGGCTACACCTTC.

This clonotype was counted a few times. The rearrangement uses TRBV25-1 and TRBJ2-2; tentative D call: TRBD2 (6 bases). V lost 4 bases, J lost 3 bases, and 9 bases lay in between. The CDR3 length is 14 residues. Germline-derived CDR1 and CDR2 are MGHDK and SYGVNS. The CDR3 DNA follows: TGTGCCAGCAGTGGGGACTTCTACACCGGGGAGCTGTTTTTT. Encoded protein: CASSGDFYTGELFF.